This T cell receptor (beta chain) was observed in a study of blood T cell repertoires in COVID-19. Study information: Sample material is recorded as cDNA or gDNA derived from T cells, B-cell-depleted T cells, or PBMCs.

Only in-frame clones appear in the TCRdb table, and some are missing; sequencing was by immunoSEQ multiplex PCR. The top ten clones hold almost 1.5% of a sample with 250,000 to 350,000 clones, roughly 84% of them seen once. Seattle cases were enrolled at active infection and followed longitudinally. The CDR3 is made up of 15 amino acids. V dropped 2 bases and J dropped 4 bases, with 12 bases sitting between them. In germline, CDR1 is ENHRY, CDR2 SYGVKD. This chain links TRBV10-3 with TRBJ2-1, with D perhaps TRBD2 (5 bases). Material for sequencing was peripheral blood. This clonotype was obtained from a human donor with COVID-19, enrolled during active disease. The donor label of this sample is uncertain. In DNA form, the CDR3 reads TGTGCCATCAGTGAGATGAGCGGAGATTACAATGAGCAGTTCTTC. It codes for CAISEMSGDYNEQFF.